The T cell receptor (beta chain) described here comes from a study of long-term antiretroviral therapy in people with HIV. Notes on the study in general: Dating from the mid-2000s to the late 2010s, the blood was possibly obtained under older ART regimens.

It was version v3.0 of the immunoSEQ assay that was run at survey level. TCRdb keeps only in-frame clones here, not all; method: immunoSEQ multiplex PCR. The sample lists about 11,000 clones, approximately 78% occurring once. Concerning this clone: What it binds is not known.

J lost 5 bases, V lost 6 bases, and 12 bases had no gene match. CDR3 length: 15 amino acids. The germline CDR1 and CDR2 sequences are MDHEN and SYDVKM. Sequenced here: unsorted PBMCs, sampled 1.2 years after starting antiretroviral therapy. The clonotype comes from a man aged 40-49 years with HIV. This chain uses TRBV28 with TRBJ2-5; 7 nucleotides line up with TRBD1. The CDR3 loop reads CASSQSRQGRETQYF. The CDR3 DNA follows: TGTGCCAGCAGCCAAAGCCGACAGGGTAGGGAGACCCAGTACTTC.